The clone carrying this TCR beta chain was observed a single time. The sample belongs to a study of blood T cell repertoires in COVID-19. Study-level information: The cDNA or gDNA used as material had been derived from T cells, B-cell-depleted T cells, or PBMCs.

The CDR3 spans 15 residues. Germline trimming cut 1 base from V and 3 bases from J; bases unmatched to any gene: 5. Germline V gene sequence: CDR1 MGHRA, CDR2 YSYEKL. The data were produced by immunoSEQ multiplex PCR, yet TCRdb's version contains in-frame clones alone and is incomplete. This table holds a few hundred thousand clones, about 90% found once. V gene TRBV4-1 combines with J gene TRBJ1-1; 7 bases match TRBD1. The sequenced sample was PBMCs or T cells enriched from blood (not recorded which). The TCR comes from a woman aged 25 to 39 who had recovered from COVID-19. The CDR3 loop reads CASSQGLTGHTEAFF. The CDR3 DNA sequence: TGCGCCAGCAGCCAAGGGTTGACAGGGCACACTGAAGCTTTCTTT.